Here is one T cell receptor (beta chain) with its context. TCRdb's table, derived via immunoSEQ multiplex PCR, lists solely in-frame clones and lacks some. Of around 150,000 clones in the sample, about 90% were seen once. The record originates from a study of control samples from healthy donors and cancer patients. This CDR3 spans 11 amino acids. Germline CDR1 MNHEY, CDR2 SMNVEV (reference sequence). V lost 8 bases to trimming and J lost 3 bases, with 8 bases between them. The sequenced sample consisted of blood. The chain combines TRBV27 with TRBJ2-7; D ambiguous. This receptor was taken from a man aged 30-40 years in good health. In DNA, the CDR3 is TGTGCCAGCGGATTTAGCTACGAGCAGTACTTC. This translates into CASGFSYEQYF.